This record concerns one T cell receptor (beta chain) sequence. The junction departs from the called germline gene at one end, perhaps through a read error. Using its own MiXCR run on the 5' RACE reads, TCRdb lists one record per CDR3 protein. The profile covers 81,000 or so distinct CDR3 sequences, with 10% to 15% appearing a single time and around 3.7% taken by the ten largest. This entry comes from a study of early T cells in non-severe SARS-CoV-2 infection. The CDR3 is made up of 12 amino acids. Germline V gives CDR1 SEHNR, CDR2 FQNEAQ (reference sequence). This receptor was taken from an adult who was a healthcare worker with PCR-confirmed SARS-CoV-2 infection or an uninfected control (not recorded which). V is TRBV7-9 and J is TRBJ2-6; tentatively, D is TRBD1 or TRBD2 (5 bases each). The sequenced sample was whole blood. The CDR3 bases are TGTGCCAGCAGCTCCGGGGCCAACGTCCAGACTTTC. Amino acids: CASSSGANVQTF.